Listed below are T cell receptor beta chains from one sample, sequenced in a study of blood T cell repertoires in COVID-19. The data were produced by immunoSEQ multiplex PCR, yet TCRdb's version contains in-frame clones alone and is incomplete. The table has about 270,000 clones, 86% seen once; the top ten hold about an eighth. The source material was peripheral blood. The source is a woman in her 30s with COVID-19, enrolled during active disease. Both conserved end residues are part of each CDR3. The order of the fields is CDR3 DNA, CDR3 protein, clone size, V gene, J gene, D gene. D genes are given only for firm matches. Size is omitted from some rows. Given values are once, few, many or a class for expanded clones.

TGTGCCAGCAGCTTGAACCCGGGGGACCACGAGCAGTACTTC	CASSLNPGDHEQYF	once	TRBV5-4	TRBJ2-7	NA
TGTGCCAGCAGCCCCCTAGCGGGGGGTTCGAGTGAGCAGTTCTTC	CASSPLAGGSSEQFF	NA	TRBV3-1/TRBV3-2	TRBJ2-1	TRBD2
TGTGCCAGCAGTTTAAGACAGGGGCCCTCCTATGGCTACACCTTC	CASSLRQGPSYGYTF	NA	TRBV28	TRBJ1-2	TRBD1
TGTGCCAGCTCTCTCGAAGACAGGGGGGGGGAAAAACTGTTTTTT	CASSLEDRGGEKLFF	NA	TRBV6-5	TRBJ1-4	TRBD1
TGCAGCGTTAGTGACAGTCACTCTGGAAACACCATATATTTT	CSVSDSHSGNTIYF	once	TRBV29-1	TRBJ1-3	NA
TGTGCCAGCAGATCAACTTTCCTTGTGGACACTGAAGCTTTCTTT	CASRSTFLVDTEAFF	NA	TRBV6-4	TRBJ1-1	NA
TGTGCCAGCAGTGCTGCGGGGGTGGGTGCCCTAAGGGCTGAAGCTTTCTTT	CASSAAGVGALRAEAFF	NA	TRBV27	TRBJ1-1	NA
TGCGCCAGCAGCGACAGACTTGGGCAGCCCCAGCATTTT	CASSDRLGQPQHF	NA	TRBV10-2	TRBJ1-5	NA
TGTGCCAGCTCACCAGCGGACAGAAGTTCACCCCTCCACTTT	CASSPADRSSPLHF	many	TRBV18	TRBJ1-6	NA
TGCGCCAGCACCCCTTTTGGCGGAGGGGGAAACACCATATATTTT	CASTPFGGGGNTIYF	NA	TRBV23-1	TRBJ1-3	NA
TGTGCCAGCAGCCCACCCCTCCTTACTAGCGGGGTACCTTACAATGAGCAGTTCTTC	CASSPPLLTSGVPYNEQFF	NA	TRBV7-8	TRBJ2-1	TRBD2
TGTGCCAGCATCGGGAGCGGCAGATGCAACTATGGCTACACCTTC	CASIGSGRCNYGYTF	NA	TRBV21-1	TRBJ1-2	NA
TGCGCCAGCAGCCTTGGACAGGGGTCTGGTGGCTACACCTTC	CASSLGQGSGGYTF	NA	TRBV5-1	TRBJ1-2	TRBD1
TGCGCCAGCAGCTTGGAAGTGGAGGAAAAACTGTTTTTT	CASSLEVEEKLFF	NA	TRBV5-1	TRBJ1-4	NA
TGTGCCAGCAGCTTGGACTTTAACACCGGGGAGCTGTTTTTT	CASSLDFNTGELFF	NA	TRBV5-8	TRBJ2-2	NA
TGCGCCAGCACCGTCCTCCCGGGTAACTATGGCTACACCTTC	CASTVLPGNYGYTF	once	TRBV5-1	TRBJ1-2	NA
TGTGCCAGCAGCCACAACAGGGCTTGGGACGAGCAGTACTTC	CASSHNRAWDEQYF	once	TRBV11-2	TRBJ2-7	NA
TGCGCCAGCAGCCCCCCTTCCTATGAGCAGTTCTTC	CASSPPSYEQFF	NA	TRBV4-1	TRBJ2-1	NA
TGTGCCAGTAGTATGGGCCACACAAGCAATCAGCCCCAGCATTTT	CASSMGHTSNQPQHF	NA	TRBV19	TRBJ1-5	NA
TGTGCCAGTAGTAGATCGGGGTCTGGAAACACCATATATTTT	CASSRSGSGNTIYF	NA	TRBV19	TRBJ1-3	NA
TGTGCCAGCACCTTCGGGTTTAGGTACGAGCAGTACTTC	CASTFGFRYEQYF	NA	TRBV11-2	TRBJ2-7	NA
TGTGCCAGCAGTCCACGAGGGGGGGCCAGCTACGAGCAGTACTTC	CASSPRGGASYEQYF	NA	TRBV27	TRBJ2-7	NA
TGTGCCAGCCTTAGAATCATGGGGGGCACCGGGGAGCTGTTTTTT	CASLRIMGGTGELFF	NA	TRBV3-1/TRBV3-2	TRBJ2-2	NA
TGCGCCAGCAGCTCGCCGGGGACTAGCGCTAAACCCAATGAGCAGTTCTTC	CASSSPGTSAKPNEQFF	once	TRBV5-1	TRBJ2-1	TRBD2
TGTGCCAGCAGCCGGGACAGCCCTGGAAACACCATATATTTT	CASSRDSPGNTIYF	NA	TRBV7-9	TRBJ1-3	TRBD1
TGTGCCAGCAGTTCGGGATACGAGCAGTACTTC	CASSSGYEQYF	few	TRBV27	TRBJ2-7	NA
TGTGCCAGCAGTTTCGCTATGATAGATACGCAGTATTTT	CASSFAMIDTQYF	NA	TRBV12-3/TRBV12-4	TRBJ2-3	NA
TGTGCCAGCAGCTTAAGCGGGGCAGATACGCAGTATTTT	CASSLSGADTQYF	NA	TRBV7-8	TRBJ2-3	TRBD2
TGTGCCAGCAGTCCTCCGGGGGGGGTAGATACGCAGTATTTT	CASSPPGGVDTQYF	NA	TRBV28	TRBJ2-3	TRBD2
TGTGCCAGCAGCCCACAGGGGGTCGGGGGCTACACCTTC	CASSPQGVGGYTF	NA	TRBV7-8	TRBJ1-2	TRBD1
TGTGCCAGCAGCCTGGGCACGGCGACCGGGGAGCTGTTTTTT	CASSLGTATGELFF	NA	TRBV11-2	TRBJ2-2	NA
TGTGCCAGCAGATTTACCGAGGGCTCACCCCTCCACTTT	CASRFTEGSPLHF	NA	TRBV12-3/TRBV12-4	TRBJ1-6	NA